Below are 21 T cell receptor beta chains sequenced from a single sample in a study of cytomegalovirus exposure and HLA in healthy donors (dated by TCRdb to about 2017). Library creation used the immunoSEQ multiplex PCR assay. For the multiplex PCR, a mixture combining 60 forward primers for TCR Vbeta segments and 13 reverse primers for TCR Jbeta segments was used. Imported from immuneACCESS, the table was reduced by TCRdb to in-frame sequences with V and J called. These copies leave out some clones; in studies compared against another copy, an unresolved V gene accounts for under half, and the cause of the remainder is not known. The sample table shows under 200,000 clones, and about 80% are seen once. Of the sample, 8.5% to 10% falls within the top ten clones. The specimen was PBMCs. The receptor source for this set is a man aged 18 to 29 in good health and CMV-seropositive.

The chain recombines TRBV6-6 with TRBJ2-3; 7 positions agree with TRBD2. The CDR3 consists of 15 residues. The V gene end was trimmed by 2 bases and the J gene end by 2 bases; junction bases not matched to a gene: 4. The germline gives CDR1 MNHNY, CDR2 SVGAGI (reference sequence). The DNA of the CDR3 is TGTGCCAGCAGTTACAGCGGGACGAACACAGATACGCAGTATTTT. Translated: CASSYSGTNTDTQYF.

The chain joins TRBV27 to TRBJ2-7; TRBD2 matches at 9 bases. There are 15 residues in the CDR3. From germline, CDR1 is MNHEY and CDR2 SMNVEV (reference sequence). J was trimmed by 3 bases and V by 0 bases; bases with no gene match: 3. The CDR3: CASSLSQRGVYEQYF. For the CDR3, the DNA is TGTGCCAGCAGTTTATCTCAGCGGGGGGTCTACGAGCAGTACTTC.

The genes are TRBV5-4 and TRBJ2-3; 12 bases agree with TRBD2. The CDR3 length is 18 residues. Per the germline V gene, CDR1 is SGHNT and CDR2 is YYREEE (reference sequence). V lost 0 bases and J lost 5; bases outside the gene matches: 10. In DNA form, the CDR3 reads TGTGCCAGCAGCTTGGGACTAGCGGGGGCCAACGGGGGAGATACGCAGTATTTT. Its translation is CASSLGLAGANGGDTQYF.

This chain uses TRBV5-8 with TRBJ1-4, with unresolved D. Trimming removed 3 bases at V and 6 bases at J, with 15 bases between. In germline, CDR1 is SGHTS, CDR2 YDEGEE. CDR3 length: 15 residues. The CDR3 DNA sequence: TGTGCCAGCAGCTCGGGCGGGTGGAGGGATGAAAAACTGTTTTTT. This sequence encodes CASSSGGWRDEKLFF.

V gene TRBV30 combines with J gene TRBJ1-1, with a weak D call TRBD1 (6 bases). The CDR3 is 14 amino acids. V was pared by 4 bases and J by 0 bases, with 12 bases between. Germline V gene data show CDR1 as GTSNPN and CDR2 as SVGIG (reference sequence). CDR3 DNA sequence: TGTGCCTGGACCAGGGGCCCCATGAACACTGAAGCTTTCTTT. This gives the protein CAWTRGPMNTEAFF.

The chain has TRBV6-1 and TRBJ2-1; 7 bases map to TRBD1. The CDR3 is made up of 14 amino acids. Per germline, CDR1 MNHNS and CDR2 SASEGT. With V trimmed by 8 bases and J by 3 bases, 7 bases remained unmatched. CDR3 in amino acids: CASERQGIYNEQFF. CDR3 DNA sequence: TGTGCCAGCGAGAGACAGGGCATCTACAATGAGCAGTTCTTC.

This clone was seen more than once but under ten times. J is TRBJ1-2 and V is TRBV10-3, with 7 nucleotides matching TRBD1. V dropped 7 bases and J dropped 4; count of bases not matched to a gene: 6. The CDR3 is 13 amino acids. Per germline, CDR1 ENHRY and CDR2 SYGVKD. In DNA form, the CDR3 reads TGTGCCATCATGGGACAGCTTAGCTATGGCTACACCTTC. Amino acid sequence: CAIMGQLSYGYTF.

DNA of the CDR3: TGTGCCAGCAGTCTTACTAGTTACACCGATTCGAACACCGGGGAGCTGTTTTTT. This encodes CASSLTSYTDSNTGELFF. The V call is TRBV6-4, the J call TRBJ2-2, with D perhaps matching TRBD2 (5 bases). There are 18 residues in the CDR3. In germline, CDR1 is MRHNA, CDR2 SNTAGT. The V gene lost 5 bases and the J gene lost 0 bases, with 19 bases spanning the gap.

The chain is built from TRBV2 and TRBJ2-2; D remains ambiguous. CDR1 is SNHLY and CDR2 is FYNNEI in the germline V gene. V shed 2 bases and J shed 7 bases, with 11 bases lying between them. The CDR3 sequence is 14 residues long. CDR3 loop: CASSEQAHRGELFF. The CDR3 coding sequence is TGTGCCAGCAGTGAACAAGCGCACCGCGGGGAGCTGTTTTTT. The full variable domain, in which reference TRBV2 and TRBJ2-2 provide the parts outside the CDR3, is EPEVTQTPSHQVTQMGQEVILRCVPISNHLYFYWYRQILGQKVEFLVSFYNNEISEKSEIFDDQFSVERPDGSNFTLKIRSTKLEDSAMYFCASSEQAHRGELFFGEGSRLTVL.

A single count supports this clone. This chain connects TRBV27 to TRBJ2-7, with 8 bases that match TRBD2. Trimming took 3 bases from V and 0 from J; bases not matched to a gene: 4. The CDR3 consists of 15 residues. Germline V gives CDR1 MNHEY, CDR2 SMNVEV (reference sequence). The CDR3 nucleotides are TGTGCCAGCAGTTTCGGGCGGGGGGTCTCCTACGAGCAGTACTTC. It translates to CASSFGRGVSYEQYF.

The chain has TRBV5-6 and TRBJ2-1; TRBD1 aligns across 7 bases. The germline gives CDR1 SGHDT, CDR2 YYEEEE. The CDR3 totals 17 residues. The junction had 12 bases not matched to a gene; V was cut back by 3 bases and J by 3 bases. The CDR3 DNA reads as TGTGCCAGCAGCTCCACCGCCCCGGGACAGTTCTACAATGAGCAGTTCTTC. Translation gives CASSSTAPGQFYNEQFF. Together with reference TRBV5-6 and TRBJ2-1, the CDR3 gives the full variable domain: DAGVTQSPTHLIKTRGQQVTLRCSPKSGHDTVSWYQQALGQGPQFIFQYYEEEERQRGNFPDRFSGHQFPNYSSELNVNALLLGDSALYLCASSSTAPGQFYNEQFFGPGTRLTVL.

The chain combines TRBV2 with TRBJ1-2; 8 positions match TRBD1. This CDR3 spans 17 amino acids. V dropped 7 bases and J dropped 1; count of bases not matched to a gene: 14. Germline CDR1 reads SNHLY; CDR2 reads FYNNEI. CDR3 loop: CASKETGEGLFNYGYTF. The DNA for the CDR3 is TGTGCCAGCAAGGAGACAGGGGAGGGCCTTTTTAACTATGGCTACACCTTC.

The chain combines TRBV19 with TRBJ2-5; D is perhaps TRBD1 (7 bases). V shed 6 bases and J shed 7 bases, with 15 bases lying between them. CDR1 is LNHDA and CDR2 is SQIVND in the germline V gene (reference sequence). The CDR3 contains 13 residues. The CDR3 spells CASSRDRDWTQYF. The CDR3 DNA reads TGTGCCAGTAGCAGAGACAGGGACTGGACCCAGTACTTC.

V and J are TRBV13 and TRBJ2-3, with D maybe TRBD2 (6 bases). Germline-derived CDR1 and CDR2 are PRHDT and FYEKMQ (reference sequence). With 2 bases removed from V and 0 bases from J, the gap between germline ends came to 18 bases. The CDR3 length is 18 residues. In DNA form, the CDR3 reads TGTGCCAGCAGCTTATTAGTGGGACTTGAGACTAGCACAGATACGCAGTATTTT. Amino acids: CASSLLVGLETSTDTQYF.

This chain joins TRBV30 and TRBJ2-3, with D hard to call. Trimming removed 4 bases from V and 8 bases from J, with 16 bases in between. CDR1 and CDR2 (germline): GTSNPN, SVGIG (reference sequence). There are 13 residues in the CDR3. The CDR3 spells CAWMVSERGTQYF. In nucleotides, the CDR3 is TGTGCCTGGATGGTCTCAGAGAGAGGTACGCAGTATTTT.

The V gene is TRBV7-6, the J gene TRBJ2-2; maybe TRBD2 (6 bases). The CDR3 runs to 14 residues. Germline V gene lookup returns CDR1 SGHVS and CDR2 FNYEAQ. V dropped 4 bases and J dropped 7 bases, with 13 bases sitting between them. CDR3 nucleotide sequence: TGTGCCAGCAGCTCCTCGGGGGAGAACGGGGAGCTGTTTTTT. Its protein is CASSSSGENGELFF.

This clone has more than one count but fewer than ten. CDR3 protein: CASLSGTEAFF. The CDR3 DNA sequence: TGCGCCAGCCTTTCAGGGACTGAAGCTTTCTTT. This sequence joins TRBV5-1 and TRBJ1-1, with D perhaps TRBD1 (5 bases). V shed 7 bases and J shed 5 bases, with 9 bases lying between them. Germline V gene lookup returns CDR1 SGHRS and CDR2 YFSETQ. The CDR3 length is 11 residues.

CDR3 sequence reads: CASLYVGGGYTF. As DNA, the CDR3 is TGTGCCAGTTTGTATGTGGGAGGCGGCTACACCTTC. This chain joins TRBV2 and TRBJ1-2; D remains ambiguous. The CDR3 totals 12 residues. Germline V gives CDR1 SNHLY, CDR2 FYNNEI. The V end was cut by 9 bases, the J end by 8 bases, with 16 bases between.

This rearrangement joins TRBV15 to TRBJ1-4; D may be TRBD1 (6 bases). CDR1 LNHNV and CDR2 YYDKDF come from the germline V gene (reference sequence). The CDR3 sequence is 16 residues long. Trimming removed 0 bases from V and 7 bases from J, with 15 bases in between. CDR3 residues: CATSRDQGGASEKLFF. The CDR3 DNA sequence: TGTGCCACCAGCAGAGATCAAGGGGGTGCGAGTGAAAAACTGTTTTTT.

V and J are TRBV9 and TRBJ2-4; 7 nucleotides line up with TRBD2. The CDR3 runs 14 residues. CDR1 is SGDLS and CDR2 is YYNGEE in the germline V gene. With 4 bases clipped from V and 1 base from J, the junction kept 2 bases outside the gene matches. CDR3 loop: CASSPGGAKNIQYF. For the CDR3, the DNA is TGTGCCAGCAGCCCCGGGGGGGCCAAAAACATTCAGTACTTC.

The chain has TRBV7-2 and TRBJ2-7, with 9 bases that match TRBD1. This CDR3 contains 15 residues. J was trimmed by 3 bases and V by 0 bases; bases with no gene match: 3. Germline-derived CDR1 and CDR2 are SGHTA and FQGNSA. The CDR3 protein is CASSLATGGFYEQYF. CDR3 bases: TGTGCCAGCAGCTTAGCGACAGGGGGGTTCTACGAGCAGTACTTC.